This TCR beta chain comes out of a study of T cells in Graves' hyperthyroidism and ophthalmopathy. The table lists this clonotype with many counts. In germline, CDR1 is DFQATT, CDR2 SNEGSKA (reference sequence). Trimming took off 1 base at V and 2 bases at J, with 27 bases between the two ends. CDR3 length equals 19 residues. The investigators amplified TCR beta CDR3 regions from RNA transcripts. TCR CDR3 regions were first amplified by RT-PCR with HTBI primers. MiXCR was run by TCRdb on the multiplex PCR reads, yielding one entry per CDR3 protein. Found here are over 350,000 distinct CDR3 sequences, around an eighth of them singletons; the top ten hold 25% to 30%.

This receptor was obtained from a man in his fifties or sixties with Graves' ophthalmopathy. The V call is TRBV20-1, the J call TRBJ2-7; D perhaps matches TRBD2 (6 bases). Sample: blood. CDR3 amino acids: CSARGGGTQRYQGTYEQYF. CDR3 coding DNA: TGCAGTGCTAGAGGGGGTGGGACTCAACGTTACCAAGGTACCTACGAGCAGTACTTC.